One sample yielded the 15 T cell receptor beta chains listed below, sequenced in a study of CD8+CD57+ T cells in acquired aplastic anemia. Patients picked for sequencing had shown CD8+CD57+ cell expansion detected by flow cytometry. The template for TCR beta VDJ and CDR3 sequence profiling was genomic DNA. TCRdb re-called the reads through MiXCR, storing one row per CDR3 protein. The sample carries roughly 240,000 distinct CDR3 sequences, about 44% recorded once. The specimen sequenced was sorted CD4+, CD8+, or CD8+CD57+ T cells (not recorded which) from PBMCs. These receptors originate from a human donor with aplastic anemia.

A note on this clonotype: Given a much more abundant clone one base away, this may be a read error. The rearrangement links TRBV19 to TRBJ2-2; 7 nucleotides agree with TRBD2. Germline V CDR1 and CDR2: LNHDA, SQIVND (reference sequence). The CDR3 extends over 14 amino acids. The CDR3 sequence is CASGIAGEAGELFF. The CDR3 nucleotides are TGTGCCAGTGGTATCGCGGGGGAAGCCGGGGAGCTGTTTTTT.

This clonotype was observed at least ten times. The chain joins TRBV7-8 to TRBJ2-7; possible D gene TRBD2, 5 bases. CDR3 length: 12 amino acids. Germline V lookup: CDR1 SGHVS, CDR2 FQNEAQ. The germline V and J ends were trimmed by 5 bases and 4 bases, with 9 bases remaining between them. The CDR3 spells CASSPPGYEQYF. CDR3 DNA: TGTGCCAGCAGCCCCCCGGGGTACGAGCAGTACTTC.

This clonotype was observed at least ten times. CDR3 in amino acids: CASSYGGAEGEAFF. As DNA, the CDR3 is TGTGCCAGCAGTTACGGGGGGGCAGAAGGGGAAGCTTTCTTT. The rearrangement links TRBV6-5 to TRBJ1-1, with a possible D match to TRBD1 (6 bases). V dropped 2 bases and J dropped 8 bases, with 15 bases sitting between them. This CDR3 is 14 amino acids long. The germline CDR1 and CDR2 sequences are MNHEY and SVGAGI.

The chain couples TRBV29-1 to TRBJ1-1; possible D gene TRBD1, 5 bases. Germline V CDR1 and CDR2: SQVTM, ANQGSEA. Trimming cost V 4 bases and J 7 bases, with 7 bases left between them. The CDR3 is 10 residues long. The CDR3 loop is CSVVRGEAFF. The CDR3 DNA reads TGCAGCGTTGTTAGGGGTGAAGCTTTCTTT.

DNA for the CDR3: TGTGCCATCTGGACACCGACCTCCTACGAGCAGTACTTC. Translation gives CAIWTPTSYEQYF. The chain has TRBV24-1 and TRBJ2-7, with D perhaps TRBD1 (5 bases). Trimming pared 11 bases from V and 0 bases from J, leaving 13 bases between. The length of the CDR3 is 13 residues. CDR1 KGHDR and CDR2 SFDVKD come from the germline V gene.

The rearrangement joins TRBV7-9 to TRBJ1-1, with D unresolved. The CDR3 length is 14 residues. Per the germline V gene, CDR1 is SEHNR and CDR2 is FQNEAQ (reference sequence). V shed 5 bases and J shed 5 bases, with 15 bases lying between them. CDR3 residues: CASSKLGGGTEAFF. The CDR3 DNA sequence: TGTGCCAGCAGCAAACTGGGAGGAGGGACTGAAGCTTTCTTT.

This clonotype has only a few counts. A read error may explain this, as a much larger clone is one base away. Lacking the conserved final phenylalanine or tryptophan, this CDR3 likely reflects a read error. The chain couples TRBV20-1 to TRBJ2-1; either TRBD1 or TRBD2 may supply D (6 bases each). Trimming removed 5 bases at V and 7 bases at J, with 21 bases between. The CDR3 consists of 15 residues. CDR1 DFQATT and CDR2 SNEGSKA come from the germline V gene (reference sequence). Here the CDR3 DNA reads TGCAGTGCTTCACGGAGGGGGGCCTTAGTGAATGAGCAGTTCCTC. Protein: CSASRRGALVNEQFL.

To note about this clonotype: It may be a read error: a sequence one base away is much more abundant. The chain carries TRBV7-9 and TRBJ2-7; D not resolved. The CDR3 covers 13 residues. CDR1 is SEHNR, CDR2 FQNEAQ, per germline (reference sequence). CDR3 DNA sequence: TGTGCCAGCAGCTTGTCCGGGTGGCTCGAGCGGTACTTC. This codes for CASSLSGWLERYF.

The V gene is TRBV4-1, the J gene TRBJ1-6, with 7 bases identical to TRBD1. The CDR3 consists of 14 residues. J gave up 10 bases and V 7 bases, and 10 bases lay outside the gene matches. Germline CDR1 and CDR2: MGHRA and YSYEKL. CDR3 region: CASTEDRASSPLHF. DNA of the CDR3: TGCGCCAGCACCGAAGACAGGGCCAGCTCACCCCTCCACTTT.

This clonotype was seen at least ten times. The chain recombines TRBV10-3 with TRBJ2-7; possible D gene TRBD1, 6 bases. The germline CDR1 and CDR2 sequences are ENHRY and SYGVKD. The CDR3 is made up of 12 amino acids. V was shortened by 4 bases and J by 6 bases, with 10 bases between the two germline ends. CDR3 in DNA: TGTGCCATCAGTGGACCAGGGGCCGAGCAGTACTTC. Residues: CAISGPGAEQYF.

The V gene is TRBV6-5, the J gene TRBJ1-1, with D possibly being TRBD1 (5 bases). CDR1 and CDR2 from the germline V gene are MNHEY and SVGAGI. The ends were cut back, 5 bases at V and 3 bases at J, with 16 bases in the middle. The CDR3 has 15 amino acids. This CDR3 reads CASSGFRGGDTEAFF. The CDR3, as DNA: TGTGCCAGCAGTGGATTTCGGGGCGGGGACACTGAAGCTTTCTTT.

This clonotype was recorded once. The rearrangement joins TRBV9 to TRBJ2-7, with 10 bases identical to TRBD1. The CDR3 contains 15 residues. Germline V CDR1 and CDR2: SGDLS, YYNGEE. V lost 4 bases to trimming and J lost 7 bases; unmatched junction nucleotides: 11. The CDR3 DNA sequence: TGTGCCAGCAGCCAGGGGACAGGGGTATTGGAAGAGCAGTACTTC. It is translated as CASSQGTGVLEEQYF.

The chain recombines TRBV10-3 with TRBJ2-1, with D perhaps TRBD2 (6 bases). The CDR3 contains 13 residues. Deletions cut 10 bases from V and 0 bases from J, with 10 bases between. CDR1 ENHRY and CDR2 SYGVKD come from the germline V gene. In DNA, the CDR3 is TGTGCCAGCGGGGAAAGCTCCTACAATGAGCAGTTCTTC. Amino acid sequence: CASGESSYNEQFF.

The chain has TRBV4-2 and TRBJ1-5, with D tentatively TRBD1 (6 bases). The CDR3 loop spans 14 amino acids. Trimming stripped 2 bases from V and 4 bases from J, with 9 bases between. CDR1 is LGHNA and CDR2 is YNFKEQ in the germline V gene. CDR3 residues: CASSQTGWNQPQHF. The CDR3 coding sequence is TGTGCCAGCAGCCAAACAGGGTGGAATCAGCCCCAGCATTTT.

This clonotype was found a few times. The chain links TRBV28 to TRBJ2-5; 8 bases are a match to TRBD2. This CDR3 is built from 14 residues. Looked up from germline, CDR1 is MDHEN and CDR2 is SYDVKM. With V trimmed by 5 bases and J by 1 base, 3 bases remained unmatched. The CDR3 nucleotides are TGTGCCAGCAGTGGAGGGACTAGCCAAGAGACCCAGTACTTC. Translating it yields CASSGGTSQETQYF.